This TCR beta chain is from a study of control samples from healthy donors and cancer patients. Assay used: immunoSEQ multiplex PCR; TCRdb lists only in-frame clones, some missing. The sample records about 40,000 clones, 80% to 95% being singletons. CDR1 and CDR2 from the germline V gene are SGDLS and YYNGEE. The length of the CDR3 is 15 residues. With 3 bases removed from V and 1 base from J, the gap between germline ends came to 11 bases. The sequenced material came from blood. The source of this sequence is a woman between 50 and 59 years old in good health. The V and J genes are TRBV9 and TRBJ2-1; perhaps D is TRBD1 or TRBD2 (7 bases each). This CDR3 reads CASSDRGGSYNEQFF. DNA for the CDR3: TGTGCCAGCAGCGACAGGGGAGGGTCCTACAATGAGCAGTTCTTC.